This passage covers 9 T cell receptor beta chains from one sample sequenced in a study of blood T cell repertoires in COVID-19. Repertoires were generated with immunoSEQ multiplex PCR, while TCRdb's copy carries only in-frame clones and drops some. The sample has about 65,000 clones, under 95% seen once. The specimen was peripheral blood. These receptors all stem from a man between 65 and 85 years old with active COVID-19.

CDR3 loop: CASSVVDRGGYTF. CDR3 DNA: TGTGCCAGCAGTGTAGTAGACAGGGGTGGCTACACCTTC. This chain links TRBV25-1 with TRBJ1-2, with 8 bases matching TRBD1. Germline V gives CDR1 MGHDK, CDR2 SYGVNS. CDR3 length: 13 amino acids. V dropped 4 bases and J dropped 7; count of bases not matched to a gene: 5.

The chain recombines TRBV7-2 with TRBJ2-7, with 8 bases that match TRBD2. Germline lookup yields CDR1 SGHTA and CDR2 FQGNSA. V was pared by 1 base and J by 7 bases, with 9 bases of the junction left unmatched. There are 15 residues in the CDR3. CDR3 sequence: CASSLEALAVGEQYF. DNA for the CDR3: TGTGCCAGCAGCTTAGAGGCACTAGCGGTAGGGGAGCAGTACTTC.

The chain links TRBV11-2 to TRBJ2-1; TRBD2 might be the D (5 bases). Germline loops: CDR1 SGHAT, CDR2 FQNNGV. The length of the CDR3 is 12 residues. The V end was cut by 3 bases, the J end by 9 bases, with 9 bases between. Here the CDR3 DNA reads TGTGCCAGCAGCTTTGTTGAGGGTGAGCAGTTCTTC. Residues: CASSFVEGEQFF.

The chain combines TRBV6-6 with TRBJ1-1; 9 bases line up with TRBD1. Germline V gives CDR1 MNHNY, CDR2 SVGAGI (reference sequence). The CDR3 has 16 amino acids. V gave up 5 bases and J gave up 5 bases; unmatched junction bases: 12. The CDR3 bases are TGTGCCAGCAGTAACGCCTTACAGGGGGCGCGGACTGAAGCTTTCTTT. Translation: CASSNALQGARTEAFF.

The V gene is TRBV11-2, the J gene TRBJ1-2; D is unresolved. The CDR3 sequence is 14 residues long. V was clipped by 5 bases and J by 3 bases, with 13 bases between them. Germline assignment: CDR1 SGHAT and CDR2 FQNNGV. This chain's CDR3 is CASSQTGSHYGYTF. In nucleotides, the CDR3 is TGTGCCAGCAGCCAGACGGGGTCCCACTATGGCTACACCTTC.

The chain carries TRBV11-1 and TRBJ2-5; possibly TRBD1 for D (5 bases). The CDR3 loop spans 14 amino acids. V lost 2 bases and J lost 5, with 12 bases in between. The V gene's germline CDR1 is SGHAT and CDR2 FQDESV (reference sequence). CDR3 in amino acids: CASSLNTGRETQYF. CDR3 coding DNA: TGTGCCAGCAGCTTAAATACAGGACGGGAGACCCAGTACTTC.

This chain links TRBV12-3 or TRBV12-4 with TRBJ2-5, with TRBD2 as a possible D gene (6 bases). The CDR3 runs 11 residues. V lost 10 bases and J 5 bases, leaving 11 bases between the germline ends. The CDR3 DNA follows: TGTGCCACGACTGGGGGGGAGACCCAGTACTTC. This gives the protein CATTGGETQYF.

This clone has a single count. The rearrangement uses TRBV5-4 and TRBJ1-1, with 9 bases matching TRBD1. The germline V gene encodes CDR1 SGHNT and CDR2 YYREEE (reference sequence). The ends lost 4 bases at V and 3 bases at J; junction bases unmatched: 4. This CDR3 spans 14 amino acids. Written as DNA, the CDR3 is TGTGCCAGCAGCACGTACAGGGGGCACACTGAAGCTTTCTTT. It translates to CASSTYRGHTEAFF.

This chain joins TRBV6-6 and TRBJ1-6; 9 nucleotides align to TRBD1. The germline V gene has CDR1 MNHNY and CDR2 SVGAGI (reference sequence). V trimming: 2 bases; J trimming: 10 bases; junction bases outside the gene matches: 9. This CDR3 contains 16 residues. CDR3 protein: CASSYPWDRAGSPLHF. In DNA, the CDR3 is TGTGCCAGCAGTTACCCCTGGGACAGGGCTGGATCACCCCTCCACTTT.